These 26 T cell receptor beta chains were sequenced from one sample in a study of blood T cell repertoires in COVID-19. Generated by immunoSEQ multiplex PCR, the TCRdb table keeps only in-frame clones and is missing some. The data hold roughly 220,000 clones, with 70% to 90% observed a single time. The sample taken for sequencing was peripheral blood. The receptors were sampled from a man aged 50-60 years who had recovered from COVID-19.

CDR3 in DNA: TGTGCCAGCTCACACCGACAGGGCGCCGGGGAGCTGTTTTTT. Protein sequence: CASSHRQGAGELFF. The chain combines TRBV18 with TRBJ2-2; 7 bases agree with TRBD1. J gave up 6 bases and V 4 bases, and 5 bases lay outside the gene matches. The CDR3 has 14 amino acids. Germline V gene data show CDR1 as KGHSH and CDR2 as LQKENI.

This clone showed up just once. This chain links TRBV7-7 with TRBJ2-7, with a tentative D call TRBD1 (6 bases). The CDR3 runs 14 residues. The germline CDR1 and CDR2 sequences are SSHAT and FNYEAQ (reference sequence). V was shortened by 1 base and J by 1 base, with 8 bases between the two germline ends. CDR3 nucleotides: TGTGCCAGCAGCTTAGGAGGGGGTTCCTACGAGCAGTACTTC. It translates to CASSLGGGSYEQYF.

The V gene is TRBV18, the J gene TRBJ2-1; TRBD1 aligns across 9 bases. The germline V gene has CDR1 KGHSH and CDR2 LQKENI. Trimming took 5 bases from V and 9 from J; bases not matched to a gene: 14. The CDR3 runs to 16 residues. CDR3 sequence: CASSSGTGGVMGEQFF. In nucleotides, the CDR3 is TGTGCCAGCTCATCAGGTACAGGGGGCGTTATGGGTGAGCAGTTCTTC.

This rearrangement joins TRBV6-5 to TRBJ1-2, with 7 nucleotides matching TRBD1. V was clipped by 6 bases and J by 8 bases; unmatched bases: 9. This CDR3 is built from 13 residues. Germline V gene lookup returns CDR1 MNHEY and CDR2 SVGAGI. The CDR3, as DNA: TGTGCCAGCAGATTGACAGGGCATCAGGGCTACACCTTC. Translated, it gives CASRLTGHQGYTF.

V is TRBV15 and J is TRBJ2-1; D is possibly TRBD2 (5 bases). Looked up from germline, CDR1 is LNHNV and CDR2 is YYDKDF (reference sequence). The ends were cut back, 0 bases at V and 9 bases at J, with 12 bases in the middle. The CDR3 extends over 14 amino acids. CDR3 protein: CATSRDGSSLEQFF. Written as DNA, the CDR3 is TGTGCCACCAGCAGAGATGGGAGCAGCCTTGAGCAGTTCTTC.

The V and J genes are TRBV28 and TRBJ2-4, with TRBD1 matching 8 bases. This CDR3 region has 17 residues. CDR1 and CDR2 (germline): MDHEN, SYDVKM. V lost 5 bases to trimming and J lost 9 bases; unmatched junction nucleotides: 18. The CDR3, as DNA: TGTGCCAGCAGTGGGCTTGGCCGGGGACAGGTGATCTTCATTCAGTACTTC. This encodes CASSGLGRGQVIFIQYF.

The rearrangement links TRBV11-1 to TRBJ2-7; D remains unclear. V dropped 1 base and J dropped 2 bases, with 6 bases sitting between them. Germline CDR1 reads SGHAT; CDR2 reads FQDESV (reference sequence). This CDR3 has 13 amino acids. The CDR3 DNA reads TGTGCCAGCAGCTTAGACAAACCCTACGAGCAGTACTTC. It is translated as CASSLDKPYEQYF.

The chain links TRBV10-3 to TRBJ2-7; 9 nucleotides align to TRBD2. The CDR3 has 15 residues. J was trimmed by 5 bases and V by 0 bases; bases with no gene match: 5. In germline, CDR1 is ENHRY, CDR2 SYGVKD. CDR3 sequence reads: CAISESGSGSDEQYF. DNA of the CDR3: TGTGCCATCAGTGAGTCCGGTAGCGGGAGTGACGAGCAGTACTTC.

The genes are TRBV28 and TRBJ2-7, with TRBD2 as a possible D gene (5 bases). Trimming took 7 bases from V and 2 from J, leaving 12 bases between them. The V gene's germline CDR1 is MDHEN and CDR2 SYDVKM. This CDR3 is built from 13 residues. In DNA form, the CDR3 reads TGTGCCAGCAAACGACTAAACACCTACGAGCAGTACTTC. Its translation is CASKRLNTYEQYF.

This clone has a single count. The V gene is TRBV6-5, the J gene TRBJ2-1; 11 nucleotides line up with TRBD2. The CDR3 contains 16 residues. The germline V gene encodes CDR1 MNHEY and CDR2 SVGAGI. The J segment lost 5 bases and the V segment lost 4 bases, leaving 7 bases of the junction unmatched. The CDR3 sequence is CASSLRPGLADNEQFF. Written as DNA, the CDR3 is TGTGCCAGCAGTTTACGACCGGGACTAGCGGACAATGAGCAGTTCTTC.

The rearrangement links TRBV4-2 to TRBJ2-4, with a tentative D call TRBD1 (6 bases). The CDR3 length is 16 residues. Trimming removed 4 bases from V and 9 bases from J, with 22 bases in between. CDR1 LGHNA and CDR2 YNFKEQ come from the germline V gene. CDR3 DNA sequence: TGTGCCAGCAGCCTGGGTCTCACCGGGACAAAAGGCATTCAGTACTTC. Protein product: CASSLGLTGTKGIQYF.

The chain joins TRBV27 to TRBJ2-7, with a tentative D call TRBD2 (6 bases). Germline values: CDR1 MNHEY, CDR2 SMNVEV (reference sequence). The CDR3 runs 14 residues. V was shortened by 3 bases and J by 0 bases, with 9 bases between the two germline ends. The CDR3 DNA is TGTGCCAGCAGTTTCCTAGCGAACTCCTACGAGCAGTACTTC. This codes for CASSFLANSYEQYF.

This clone appeared a few times. The rearrangement joins TRBV5-1 to TRBJ2-7; the match to TRBD2 covers 11 bases. The germline CDR1 and CDR2 sequences are SGHRS and YFSETQ. The CDR3 loop spans 17 amino acids. The V gene end was trimmed by 4 bases and the J gene end by 2 bases; junction bases not matched to a gene: 11. The CDR3 DNA reads TGCGCCAGCAGCGATACCCCGGGACTAGCGGTCACCTACGAGCAGTACTTC. Protein: CASSDTPGLAVTYEQYF.

The gene calls are TRBV19 and TRBJ2-1, with TRBD2 matching 13 bases. After removal of 5 bases from V and 8 bases from J, the junction contained 6 bases not matched to a gene. Germline V gene sequence: CDR1 LNHDA, CDR2 SQIVND (reference sequence). The CDR3 loop spans 15 amino acids. The CDR3 spells CASSSWTSGSDEQFF. The CDR3 coding sequence is TGTGCCAGTAGTTCTTGGACTAGCGGGAGTGATGAGCAGTTCTTC.

The chain links TRBV6-5 to TRBJ2-7; D is unclear. The CDR3 sequence is 14 residues long. The germline V gene encodes CDR1 MNHEY and CDR2 SVGAGI. The V and J ends lost 5 bases and 4 bases respectively, with 15 bases between them. The CDR3 spells CASSLVAEQYEQYF. The DNA for the CDR3 is TGTGCCAGCAGTCTAGTGGCAGAACAATACGAGCAGTACTTC.

This rearrangement joins TRBV29-1 to TRBJ2-1; 8 nucleotides match TRBD2. The junction had 5 bases not matched to a gene; V was cut back by 7 bases and J by 0 bases. Germline assignment: CDR1 SQVTM and CDR2 ANQGSEA. CDR3 length equals 14 residues. The CDR3 sequence: CSALSGSSYNEQFF. The CDR3 DNA reads TGCAGCGCATTAAGCGGGAGCTCCTACAATGAGCAGTTCTTC.

The table lists this clone with a few counts. The chain has TRBV6-5 and TRBJ1-2, with D perhaps TRBD1 (6 bases). CDR3 length: 13 amino acids. Germline V gene lookup returns CDR1 MNHEY and CDR2 SVGAGI. The V end was cut by 2 bases, the J end by 8 bases, with 12 bases between. The CDR3 nucleotides are TGTGCCAGCAGTTACCACAGGGACGGGGGCTACACCTTC. As protein: CASSYHRDGGYTF.

The chain employs TRBV19 and TRBJ2-1, with 13 nucleotides matching TRBD2. V trimming: 5 bases; J trimming: 8 bases; junction bases outside the gene matches: 6. Germline-derived CDR1 and CDR2 are LNHDA and SQIVND (reference sequence). The CDR3 is made up of 15 amino acids. For the CDR3, the DNA is TGTGCCAGTAGTGCACTAGCGGGAGGGGTCTATGAGCAGTTCTTC. It codes for CASSALAGGVYEQFF.

For the CDR3, the DNA is TGTGCCAGCAGAGCAAGCTTCGGCTACACCTTC. This encodes CASRASFGYTF. The chain employs TRBV28 and TRBJ1-2; no reliable D call. Germline lookup yields CDR1 MDHEN and CDR2 SYDVKM. Trimming took off 6 bases at V and 8 bases at J, with 10 bases between the two ends. There are 11 residues in the CDR3.

The chain links TRBV7-9 to TRBJ2-3; TRBD1 agrees at 11 bases. This CDR3 contains 17 residues. CDR1 and CDR2 from the germline V gene are SEHNR and FQNEAQ (reference sequence). V lost 5 bases and J lost 3; bases outside the gene matches: 10. The CDR3 nucleotides read TGTGCCAGCAGCGCTCCTCGTGGGACAGGGGGGACAGATACGCAGTATTTT. Its protein is CASSAPRGTGGTDTQYF.

In its sample, this clone was seen a few times. The chain uses TRBV3-1 (or the pseudogene TRBV3-2) and TRBJ2-3, with 12 bases aligning to TRBD2. J gave up 0 bases and V 4 bases, and 8 bases lay outside the gene matches. Germline values: CDR1 LGHDT, CDR2 YNNKEL (reference sequence). This CDR3 has 18 amino acids. The DNA of the CDR3 is TGTGCCAGCAGCCCCTGGACTAGCGGGGACAAGAGCACAGATACGCAGTATTTT. It translates to CASSPWTSGDKSTDTQYF.

The chain links TRBV3-1 (or the pseudogene TRBV3-2) to TRBJ1-1; D not certain. Per germline, CDR1 LGHDT and CDR2 YNNKEL (reference sequence). The CDR3 is 13 amino acids. V dropped 5 bases and J dropped 1 base, with 8 bases sitting between them. Written as DNA, the CDR3 is TGTGCCAGCAGCTCCCACAGGAACACTGAAGCTTTCTTT. This encodes CASSSHRNTEAFF.

The rearrangement uses TRBV18 and TRBJ1-1; weak D call: TRBD1 (6 bases). V lost 0 bases and J lost 8, with 10 bases in between. This CDR3 has 13 amino acids. The germline CDR1 and CDR2 sequences are KGHSH and LQKENI. In nucleotides, the CDR3 is TGTGCCAGCTCACCACCCAGGGGTCACGAAGCTTTCTTT. Translation: CASSPPRGHEAFF.

V is TRBV5-8 and J is TRBJ1-2; D is unresolved. The CDR3 is 15 amino acids. Trimming left V 1 base short and J 2 bases short, with 12 bases between. Germline CDR1 reads SGHTS; CDR2 reads YDEGEE. The CDR3 DNA follows: TGTGCCAGCAGCTTGTCCGGGAGAATCAACTATGGCTACACCTTC. Amino acids: CASSLSGRINYGYTF.

The V gene is TRBV4-2, the J gene TRBJ1-5, with no clear D. The germline CDR1 and CDR2 sequences are LGHNA and YNFKEQ. Trimming stripped 2 bases from V and 6 bases from J, with 11 bases between. The CDR3 length is 14 residues. The CDR3 sequence is CASSQSGEAQPQHF. The CDR3 bases are TGTGCCAGCAGCCAAAGCGGGGAGGCTCAGCCCCAGCATTTT.

The chain has TRBV7-9 and TRBJ2-1; 8 bases fit TRBD1. The CDR3 totals 16 residues. The germline gives CDR1 SEHNR, CDR2 FQNEAQ (reference sequence). V lost 5 bases, J lost 3 bases, and 9 bases stayed unmatched. The CDR3 region is CASSQLPGQDYNEQFF. In DNA, the CDR3 is TGTGCCAGCAGCCAACTCCCGGGACAGGACTACAATGAGCAGTTCTTC.